The 12 T cell receptor beta chains in this list originate from one sample, sequenced in a study of OX40 agonist ivuxolimab in advanced cancers. Library generation was performed with the immunoSEQ multiplex PCR assay. This immuneACCESS table, as held by TCRdb, lists in-frame sequences with V and J called but not all clones. Of the missing ones, under half trace to an unresolved V gene in checked studies; the others have no known cause. The sample table contains about 98,000 clones; only one count was recorded for about 92% of them. Roughly 0.27% of the sample is held by the ten biggest clonotypes. The starting material was CD4+ or CD8+ T cells sorted from blood, obtained in a trial of the OX40 agonist ivuxolimab. Every receptor here comes from an adult with an advanced solid tumor such as melanoma, head and neck, liver or kidney cancer.

The chain carries TRBV30 and TRBJ2-1; 9 bases fit TRBD2. The germline V gene has CDR1 GTSNPN and CDR2 SVGIG (reference sequence). The trim removed 2 bases at V and 1 base at J, leaving 9 bases unmatched. The CDR3 extends over 17 amino acids. The CDR3 nucleotides are TGTGCCTGGAGTTATCTGGGGACTAGCAGGTCCTACAATGAGCAGTTCTTC. This gives the protein CAWSYLGTSRSYNEQFF.

The chain couples TRBV11-2 to TRBJ1-1; D remains ambiguous. There are 14 residues in the CDR3. Per the germline V gene, CDR1 is SGHAT and CDR2 is FQNNGV. Trimming shortened V by 2 bases and J by 1 base, and 8 bases separated the two germline ends. CDR3 residues: CASSLSAANTEAFF. CDR3 in DNA: TGTGCCAGCAGCTTATCGGCAGCGAACACTGAAGCTTTCTTT.

About this clone itself: Other DNA sequences from this sample encode an identical CDR3 as well. The chain recombines TRBV28 with TRBJ1-5; D may be TRBD1 (5 bases). The length of the CDR3 is 13 residues. Trimming cost V 6 bases and J 7 bases, with 13 bases left between them. Per the germline V gene, CDR1 is MDHEN and CDR2 is SYDVKM. The CDR3 bases are TGTGCCAGCAGCTGGGGACTGGGGCAGCCCCAGCATTTT. As protein: CASSWGLGQPQHF.

The chain uses TRBV27 and TRBJ1-2; a possible D gene is TRBD1 (6 bases). The CDR3 loop spans 13 amino acids. The V end was cut by 2 bases, the J end by 5 bases, with 9 bases between. The germline gives CDR1 MNHEY, CDR2 SMNVEV (reference sequence). This CDR3 reads CASSLSRGYGYTF. In nucleotides, the CDR3 is TGTGCCAGCAGTTTAAGCAGGGGATATGGCTACACCTTC.

This clone was observed once. The gene calls are TRBV7-2 and TRBJ2-3, with 7 bases identical to TRBD2. Trimming took 7 bases from V and 2 from J; bases not matched to a gene: 6. There are 14 residues in the CDR3. Germline V CDR1 and CDR2: SGHTA, FQGNSA. CDR3 bases: TGTGCCAGCAAGCGAGCGGGGATCACAGATACGCAGTATTTT. It yields the protein CASKRAGITDTQYF.

The chain combines TRBV7-2 with TRBJ1-1; tentative D call: TRBD1 (5 bases). The CDR3 is made up of 15 amino acids. With 1 base removed from V and 0 bases from J, the gap between germline ends came to 9 bases. The V gene's germline CDR1 is SGHTA and CDR2 FQGNSA. The CDR3 spells CASSLGAGMNTEAFF. The CDR3 region has the DNA TGTGCCAGCAGCTTAGGCGCAGGGATGAACACTGAAGCTTTCTTT.

Written as DNA, the CDR3 is TGTGCCAGAAGCTTGGAACTCGGGTTGAACACCGGGGAGCTGTTTTTT. Translated, it gives CARSLELGLNTGELFF. V and J are TRBV5-3 and TRBJ2-2, with D uncertain. TRBV5-3 is labeled an ORF, and its function is uncertain. The CDR3 contains 16 residues. V lost 0 bases and J 1 base, leaving 10 bases between the germline ends.

J is TRBJ2-3 and V is TRBV15, with 7 bases lining up with TRBD2. Germline V gene data show CDR1 as LNHNV and CDR2 as YYDKDF (reference sequence). J was trimmed by 2 bases and V by 8 bases; bases with no gene match: 7. The CDR3 is made up of 14 amino acids. The CDR3 DNA reads TGTGCCACCGCTAGCGGTGGGAACACAGATACGCAGTATTTT. Its translation: CATASGGNTDTQYF.

This clone came up many times. The rearrangement joins TRBV13 to TRBJ2-7; no firm D call. CDR1 and CDR2 from the germline V gene are PRHDT and FYEKMQ (reference sequence). The CDR3 has 14 residues. Trimming removed 0 bases from V and 6 bases from J, with 12 bases in between. The CDR3 DNA sequence: TGTGCCAGCAGCTTAGGCCGAAACCGGCCCGAGCAGTACGTC. Translation: CASSLGRNRPEQYV.

This chain joins TRBV4-3 and TRBJ2-5, with 8 bases lining up with TRBD2. The CDR3 runs to 17 residues. Trimming cost V 3 bases and J 2 bases; bases outside gene matches: 11. In germline, CDR1 is LGHNA, CDR2 YSLEER. For the CDR3, the DNA is TGCGCCAGCAGCCAGCCCGGGGGGGGTAGAGCTCAAGAGACCCAGTACTTC. Its protein product is CASSQPGGGRAQETQYF.

V and J are TRBV27 and TRBJ1-1, with D uncertain. Germline V gives CDR1 MNHEY, CDR2 SMNVEV (reference sequence). Trimming took 3 bases from V and 1 from J, leaving 6 bases between them. The CDR3 has 13 amino acids. The CDR3 bases are TGTGCCAGCAGTTTTATAGAGAACACTGAAGCTTTCTTT. Protein product: CASSFIENTEAFF.

The chain carries TRBV4-1 and TRBJ1-4; D unclear. Trimming removed 4 bases from V and 7 bases from J, with 13 bases in between. Germline-derived CDR1 and CDR2 are MGHRA and YSYEKL. The CDR3 contains 14 residues. CDR3 DNA sequence: TGCGCCAGCAGCCTACAGATAAAACCTGAAAAACTGTTTTTT. This translates into CASSLQIKPEKLFF.